The 5 T cell receptor beta chains below were found in one sample sequenced in a study of control samples from healthy donors and cancer patients. Here immunoSEQ multiplex PCR was the method, and the copy in TCRdb shows in-frame clones only, minus some. The table shows 65,000 to 85,000 clones, with about nine tenths occurring only once. The sequenced sample was PBMCs. These receptors were obtained from a woman between 45 and 60 years old with colorectal cancer.

The CDR3 region is CAIREGLDGQPQHF. The DNA of the CDR3 is TGTGCCATCAGGGAAGGCCTGGATGGTCAGCCCCAGCATTTT. The chain links TRBV10-3 to TRBJ1-5; D is unresolved. The CDR3 has 14 residues. V lost 6 bases and J lost 6, with 15 bases in between. CDR1 and CDR2 from the germline V gene are ENHRY and SYGVKD.

In regard to this clone: One end of the junction fails to match germline, which may point to a read error. This chain's CDR3 is CVSSLAPISGQPQHF. The CDR3 DNA is TGCGTCAGCAGCTTAGCGCCGATTAGCGGCCAGCCCCAGCATTTT. The rearrangement uses TRBV5-1 and TRBJ1-5; no reliable D call. This CDR3 spans 15 amino acids. CDR1 and CDR2 (germline): SGHRS, YFSETQ.

This clone was seen just once. The chain links TRBV5-6 to TRBJ1-6; 8 bases agree with TRBD1. The germline gives CDR1 SGHDT, CDR2 YYEEEE. V gave up 2 bases and J gave up 7 bases; unmatched junction bases: 2. This CDR3 region has 14 residues. The CDR3 region has the DNA TGTGCCAGCAGCTTAAGGACAGGGAATTCACCCCTCCACTTT. Translating it yields CASSLRTGNSPLHF.

The chain joins TRBV19 to TRBJ1-5; TRBD1 might be the D (5 bases). From germline, CDR1 is LNHDA and CDR2 SQIVND (reference sequence). V lost 1 base to trimming and J lost 3 bases, with 13 bases between them. The CDR3 length is 16 residues. CDR3 loop: CASSIGRQIINQPQHF. CDR3 coding DNA: TGTGCCAGTAGTATAGGCAGACAGATAATCAATCAGCCCCAGCATTTT.

The V and J genes are TRBV18 and TRBJ1-1; no firm D call. The CDR3 is made up of 13 amino acids. CDR1 and CDR2 (germline): KGHSH, LQKENI. V lost 2 bases and J 7 bases, leaving 11 bases between the germline ends. The CDR3 reads CASSPGSAFEAFF. DNA of the CDR3: TGTGCCAGCTCACCAGGGAGCGCCTTTGAAGCTTTCTTT.